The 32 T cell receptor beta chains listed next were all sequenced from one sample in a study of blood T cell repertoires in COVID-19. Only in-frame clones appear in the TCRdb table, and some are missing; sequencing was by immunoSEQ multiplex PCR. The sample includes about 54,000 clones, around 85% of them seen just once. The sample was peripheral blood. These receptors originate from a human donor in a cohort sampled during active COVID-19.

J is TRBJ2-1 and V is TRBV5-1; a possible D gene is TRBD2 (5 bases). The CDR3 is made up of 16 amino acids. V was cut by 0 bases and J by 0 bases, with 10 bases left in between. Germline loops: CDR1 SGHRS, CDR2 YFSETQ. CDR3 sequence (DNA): TGCGCCAGCAGCTTGGCCAGCGGAGCCTCCTACAATGAGCAGTTCTTC. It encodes CASSLASGASYNEQFF.

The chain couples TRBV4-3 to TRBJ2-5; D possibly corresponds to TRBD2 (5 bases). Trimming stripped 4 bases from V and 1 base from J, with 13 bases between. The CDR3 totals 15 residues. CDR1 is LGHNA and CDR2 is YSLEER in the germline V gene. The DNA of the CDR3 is TGCGCCAGCAGCCCCTTGGCGGGCCGCCAAGAGACCCAGTACTTC. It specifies CASSPLAGRQETQYF.

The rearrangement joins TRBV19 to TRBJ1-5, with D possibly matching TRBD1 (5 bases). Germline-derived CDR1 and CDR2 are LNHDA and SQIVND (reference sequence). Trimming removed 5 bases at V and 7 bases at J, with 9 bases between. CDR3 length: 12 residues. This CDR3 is CASSGAGQPQHF. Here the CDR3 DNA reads TGTGCCAGTAGTGGGGCGGGACAGCCCCAGCATTTT.

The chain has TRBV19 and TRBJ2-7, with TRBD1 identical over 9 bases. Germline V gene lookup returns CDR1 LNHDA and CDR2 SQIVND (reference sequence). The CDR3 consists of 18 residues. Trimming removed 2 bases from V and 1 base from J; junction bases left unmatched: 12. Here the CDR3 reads CASSIFASGTGLSYEQYF. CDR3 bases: TGTGCCAGTAGTATATTTGCATCCGGGACAGGGCTGTCCTACGAGCAGTACTTC.

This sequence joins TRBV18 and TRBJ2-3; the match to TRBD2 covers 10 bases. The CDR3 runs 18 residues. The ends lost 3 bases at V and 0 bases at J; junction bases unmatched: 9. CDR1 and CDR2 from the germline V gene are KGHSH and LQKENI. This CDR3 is CASSPRTSGVYSTDTQYF. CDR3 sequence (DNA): TGTGCCAGCTCACCCCGGACTAGCGGCGTCTATAGCACAGATACGCAGTATTTT.

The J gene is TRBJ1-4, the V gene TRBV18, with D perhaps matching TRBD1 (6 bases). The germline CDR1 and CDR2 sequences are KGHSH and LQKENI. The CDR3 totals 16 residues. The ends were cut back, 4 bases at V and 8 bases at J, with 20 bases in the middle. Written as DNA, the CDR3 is TGTGCCAGCTCACTACTGGGGGGGACACCTCTCGAAAAACTGTTTTTT. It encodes CASSLLGGTPLEKLFF.

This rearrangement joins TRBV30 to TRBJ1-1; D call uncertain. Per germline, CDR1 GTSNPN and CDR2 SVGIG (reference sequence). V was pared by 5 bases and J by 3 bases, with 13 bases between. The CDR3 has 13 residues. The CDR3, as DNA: TGTGCCTGGCTGAAACGGAGATACACTGAAGCTTTCTTT. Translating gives CAWLKRRYTEAFF.

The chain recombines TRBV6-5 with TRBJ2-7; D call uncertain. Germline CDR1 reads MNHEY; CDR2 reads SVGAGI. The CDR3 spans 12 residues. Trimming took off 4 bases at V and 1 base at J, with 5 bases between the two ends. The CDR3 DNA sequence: TGTGCCAGCAGTTCCGTGTCCTACGAGCAGTACTTC. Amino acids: CASSSVSYEQYF.

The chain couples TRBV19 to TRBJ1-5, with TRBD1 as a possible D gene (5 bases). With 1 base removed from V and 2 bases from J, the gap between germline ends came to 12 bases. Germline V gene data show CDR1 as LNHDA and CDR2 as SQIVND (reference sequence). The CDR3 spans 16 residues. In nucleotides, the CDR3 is TGTGCCAGTAGTATAGTATCAGGGTATGGCAATCAGCCCCAGCATTTT. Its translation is CASSIVSGYGNQPQHF.

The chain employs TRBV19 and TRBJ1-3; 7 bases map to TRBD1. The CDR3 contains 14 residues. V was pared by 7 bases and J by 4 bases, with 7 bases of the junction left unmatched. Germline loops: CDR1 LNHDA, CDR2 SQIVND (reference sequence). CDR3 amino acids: CASTSAGGGNTIYF. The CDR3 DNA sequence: TGTGCCAGTACCTCCGCAGGGGGAGGAAACACCATATATTTT.

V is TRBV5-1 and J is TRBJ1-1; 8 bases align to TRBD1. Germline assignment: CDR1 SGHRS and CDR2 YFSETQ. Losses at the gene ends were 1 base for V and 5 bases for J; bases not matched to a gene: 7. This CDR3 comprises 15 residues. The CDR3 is CASSLQGAGGTEAFF. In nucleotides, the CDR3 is TGCGCCAGCAGCTTGCAGGGGGCGGGTGGAACTGAAGCTTTCTTT.

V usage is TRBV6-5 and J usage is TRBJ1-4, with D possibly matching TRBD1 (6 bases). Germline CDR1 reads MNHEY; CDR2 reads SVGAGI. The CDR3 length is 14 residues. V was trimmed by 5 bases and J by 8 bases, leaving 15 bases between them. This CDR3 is CASSPRGGGEKLFF. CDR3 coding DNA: TGTGCCAGCAGTCCCCGAGGGGGTGGAGAAAAACTGTTTTTT.

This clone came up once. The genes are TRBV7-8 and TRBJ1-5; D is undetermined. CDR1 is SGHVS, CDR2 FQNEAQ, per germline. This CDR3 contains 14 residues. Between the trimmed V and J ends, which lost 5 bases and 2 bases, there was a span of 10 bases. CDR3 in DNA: TGTGCCAGCAGCCCGAGGTGGGGCAATCAGCCCCAGCATTTT. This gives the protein CASSPRWGNQPQHF.

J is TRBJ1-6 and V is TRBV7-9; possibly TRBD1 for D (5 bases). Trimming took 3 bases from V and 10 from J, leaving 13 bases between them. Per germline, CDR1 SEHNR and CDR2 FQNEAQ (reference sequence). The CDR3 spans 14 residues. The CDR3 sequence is CASSFVPGNSPLHF. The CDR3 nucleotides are TGTGCCAGCAGCTTCGTCCCAGGGAACTCACCCCTCCACTTT. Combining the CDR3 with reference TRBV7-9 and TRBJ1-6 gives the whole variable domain DTGVSQNPRHKITKRGQNVTFRCDPISEHNRLYWYRQTLGQGPEFLTYFQNEAQLEKSRLLSDRFSAERPKGSFSTLEIQRTEQGDSAMYLCASSFVPGNSPLHFGNGTRLTVT.

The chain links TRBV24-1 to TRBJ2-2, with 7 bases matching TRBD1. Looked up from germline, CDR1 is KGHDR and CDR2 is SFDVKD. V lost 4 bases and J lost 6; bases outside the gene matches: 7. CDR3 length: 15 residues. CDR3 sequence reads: CATSDTKTGAGELFF. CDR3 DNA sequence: TGTGCCACCAGTGACACCAAAACAGGGGCCGGGGAGCTGTTTTTT.

The DNA for the CDR3 is TGTGCCACCAGTGACCTTGACGGGATTAAATTGGGCTACACCTTC. The encoded protein is CATSDLDGIKLGYTF. The chain joins TRBV24-1 to TRBJ1-2; D not resolved. The germline V and J ends were trimmed by 4 bases and 8 bases, with 19 bases remaining between them. Per the germline V gene, CDR1 is KGHDR and CDR2 is SFDVKD. The CDR3 has 15 residues.

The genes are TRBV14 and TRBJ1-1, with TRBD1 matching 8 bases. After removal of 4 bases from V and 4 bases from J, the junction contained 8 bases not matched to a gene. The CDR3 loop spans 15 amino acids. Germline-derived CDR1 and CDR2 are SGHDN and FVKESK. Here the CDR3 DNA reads TGTGCCAGCAGCCCCTCAGGGGGCTGGAGCACTGAAGCTTTCTTT. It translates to CASSPSGGWSTEAFF.

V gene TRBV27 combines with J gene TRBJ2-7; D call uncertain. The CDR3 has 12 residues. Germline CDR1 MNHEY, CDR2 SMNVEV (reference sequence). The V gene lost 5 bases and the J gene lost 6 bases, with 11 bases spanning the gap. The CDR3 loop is CASSRRLGEQYF. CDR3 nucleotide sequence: TGTGCCAGCAGTCGAAGGCTAGGCGAGCAGTACTTC.

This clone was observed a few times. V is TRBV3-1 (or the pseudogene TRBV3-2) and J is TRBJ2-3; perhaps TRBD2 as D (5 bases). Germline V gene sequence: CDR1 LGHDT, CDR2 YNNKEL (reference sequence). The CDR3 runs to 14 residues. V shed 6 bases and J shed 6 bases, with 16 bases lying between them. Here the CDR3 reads CASSPLGGWDTQYF. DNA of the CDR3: TGTGCCAGCAGTCCTCTGGGCGGGTGGGATACGCAGTATTTT.

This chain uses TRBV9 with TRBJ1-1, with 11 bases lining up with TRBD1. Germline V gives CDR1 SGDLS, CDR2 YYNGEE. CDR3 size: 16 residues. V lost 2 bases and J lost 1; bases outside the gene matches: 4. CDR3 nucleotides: TGTGCCAGCAGCGTGGGGACAGGGGGTTCGAACACTGAAGCTTTCTTT. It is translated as CASSVGTGGSNTEAFF.

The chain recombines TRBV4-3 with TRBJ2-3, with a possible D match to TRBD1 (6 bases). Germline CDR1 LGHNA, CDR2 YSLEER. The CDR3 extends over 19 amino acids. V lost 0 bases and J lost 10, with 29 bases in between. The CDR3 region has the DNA TGCGCCAGCAGCCAAGAAAGGGGGTCCGCCAGGGCGCATTTGGCGGCGCAGTATTTT. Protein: CASSQERGSARAHLAAQYF.

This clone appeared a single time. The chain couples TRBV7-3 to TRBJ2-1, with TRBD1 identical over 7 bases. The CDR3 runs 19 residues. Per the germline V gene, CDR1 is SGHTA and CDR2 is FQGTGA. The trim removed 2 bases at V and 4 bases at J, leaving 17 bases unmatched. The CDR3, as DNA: TGTGCCAGCAGCTTAGGTGGGACAGCCTCTACCTGGGGTTACAATGAGCAGTTCTTC. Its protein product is CASSLGGTASTWGYNEQFF.

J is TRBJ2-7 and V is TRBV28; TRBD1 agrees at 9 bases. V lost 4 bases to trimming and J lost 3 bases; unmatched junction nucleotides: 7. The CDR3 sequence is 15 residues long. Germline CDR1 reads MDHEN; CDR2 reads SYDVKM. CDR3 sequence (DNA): TGTGCCAGCAGTTCAATCGGGACAGGGCGCTACGAGCAGTACTTC. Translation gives CASSSIGTGRYEQYF.

The CDR3 nucleotides are TGTGCCAGCAGCTTGGGGACTACGTCCTACAATGAGCAGTTCTTC. Protein product: CASSLGTTSYNEQFF. The rearrangement joins TRBV11-3 to TRBJ2-1, with 7 bases lining up with TRBD2. Germline CDR1 is SGHNT and CDR2 is YENEEA. The V gene end was trimmed by 3 bases and the J gene end by 1 base; junction bases not matched to a gene: 3. The CDR3 loop spans 15 amino acids.

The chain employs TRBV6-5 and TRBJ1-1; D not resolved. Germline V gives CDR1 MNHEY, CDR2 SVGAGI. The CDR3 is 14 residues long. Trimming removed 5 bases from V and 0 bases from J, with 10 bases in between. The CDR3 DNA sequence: TGTGCCAGCAGTACTGGACTGGTGAACACTGAAGCTTTCTTT. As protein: CASSTGLVNTEAFF.

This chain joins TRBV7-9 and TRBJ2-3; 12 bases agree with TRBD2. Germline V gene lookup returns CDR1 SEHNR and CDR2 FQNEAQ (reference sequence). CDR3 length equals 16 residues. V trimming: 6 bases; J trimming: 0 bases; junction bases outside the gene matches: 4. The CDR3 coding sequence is TGTGCCAGCAGACTCGGACTAGCGGGAAGCACAGATACGCAGTATTTT. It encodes CASRLGLAGSTDTQYF.

CDR3 region: CASSLKTSGRADEQFF. The DNA of the CDR3 is TGTGCCAGCAGCTTAAAGACTAGCGGGAGGGCCGATGAGCAGTTCTTC. V gene TRBV7-3 combines with J gene TRBJ2-1; 14 nucleotides match TRBD2. After removal of 1 base from V and 8 bases from J, the junction contained 4 bases not matched to a gene. The germline V gene encodes CDR1 SGHTA and CDR2 FQGTGA. The CDR3 sequence is 16 residues long.

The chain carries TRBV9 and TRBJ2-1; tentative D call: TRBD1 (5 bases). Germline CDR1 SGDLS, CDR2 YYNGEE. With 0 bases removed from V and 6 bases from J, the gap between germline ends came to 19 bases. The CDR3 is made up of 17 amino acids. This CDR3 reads CASSVEYGASRGNEQFF. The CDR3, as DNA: TGTGCCAGCAGCGTAGAGTATGGGGCTAGTAGGGGCAATGAGCAGTTCTTC.

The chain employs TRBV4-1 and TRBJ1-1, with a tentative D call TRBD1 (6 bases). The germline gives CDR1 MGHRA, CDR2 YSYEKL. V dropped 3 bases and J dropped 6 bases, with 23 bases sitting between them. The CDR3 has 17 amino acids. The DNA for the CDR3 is TGCGCCAGCAGCCAGGTGGCCCTAGCGGGGGCTTTCGCTGAAGCTTTCTTT. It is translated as CASSQVALAGAFAEAFF.

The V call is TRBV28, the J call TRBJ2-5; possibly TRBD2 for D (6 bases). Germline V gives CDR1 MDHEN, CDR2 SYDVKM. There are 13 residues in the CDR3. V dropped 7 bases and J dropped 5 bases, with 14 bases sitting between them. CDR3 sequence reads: CASNGGGLETQYF. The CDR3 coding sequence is TGTGCCAGCAACGGCGGAGGGTTGGAGACCCAGTACTTC. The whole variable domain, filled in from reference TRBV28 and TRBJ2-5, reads DVKVTQSSRYLVKRTGEKVFLECVQDMDHENMFWYRQDPGLGLRLIYFSYDVKMKEKGDIPEGYSVSREKKERFSLILESASTNQTSMYLCASNGGGLETQYFGPGTRLLVL.

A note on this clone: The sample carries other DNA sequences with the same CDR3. CDR3 protein: CASSLAEANYGYTF. CDR3 nucleotide sequence: TGCGCCAGCAGCTTGGCGGAGGCGAACTATGGCTACACCTTC. The gene calls are TRBV5-1 and TRBJ1-2; D not resolved. The length of the CDR3 is 14 residues. The germline gives CDR1 SGHRS, CDR2 YFSETQ. Trimming removed 0 bases at V and 2 bases at J, with 8 bases between.

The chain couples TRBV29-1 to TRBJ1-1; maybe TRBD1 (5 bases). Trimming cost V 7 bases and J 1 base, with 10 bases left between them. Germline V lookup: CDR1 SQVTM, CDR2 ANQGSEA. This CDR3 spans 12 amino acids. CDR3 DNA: TGCAGCGCCTCGGACACGAACACTGAAGCTTTCTTT. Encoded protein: CSASDTNTEAFF.